The T cell receptor beta chain under discussion was sequenced for a study of shared clonotypes between healthy human individuals. The study's findings and limits: Naive CD4 clonotype sharing across a handful of donors was about 5%.

For this clone: Its antigen remains unknown.

In the authors' workflow: Junction-only immunoSEQ sequences carried no quality scores, so filtering differed. Assay used: immunoSEQ multiplex PCR; TCRdb lists only in-frame clones, some missing. That table furnishes V, J and clone size, whereas the DNA furnished D and trimming. The sample holds millions of clones; about 95% are singletons and the top ten take around 1.1%. Germline trimming cut 2 bases from V and 6 bases from J; bases unmatched to any gene: 3. This CDR3 has 14 amino acids. Germline values: CDR1 MDHEN, CDR2 SYDVKM. Selected positively for CCR7 and CD45RO-negative, naive CD8 cells excluded terminally differentiated effector memory CD45RA+ cells.

V is TRBV28 and J is TRBJ2-1; 8 bases agree with TRBD1. Sequences were obtained from naive CD8+ T cells sorted from blood. This sequence was found in a man aged 18 to 30 in good health. In nucleotides, the CDR3 is TGTGCCAGCAGTTTACAGGGGGCGGGCAATGAGCAGTTCTTC. Translation gives CASSLQGAGNEQFF.